The next 17 T cell receptor beta chains were all read from a single sample in a study of T cell changes during pregnancy in multiple sclerosis. TCRdb's copy holds only in-frame clones and misses some; the assay was immunoSEQ multiplex PCR. Here the sample spans tens of thousands of clones, more than 70% being singletons. Here the sequenced sample was CD8+ T cells from peripheral blood mononuclear cells, taken after pregnancy. These receptors were collected from a female donor in good health, enrolled as a control in a pregnancy study.

The genes are TRBV7-9 and TRBJ1-2, with D possibly matching TRBD1 (5 bases). This CDR3 has 13 amino acids. CDR1 is SEHNR and CDR2 is FQNEAQ in the germline V gene (reference sequence). Trimming pared 11 bases from V and 3 bases from J, leaving 16 bases between. The CDR3 bases are TGTGCCGAAGGGAGGGACGAGGACTATGGCTACACCTTC. It yields the protein CAEGRDEDYGYTF.

The rearrangement links TRBV6-5 to TRBJ2-2; possible D gene TRBD1, 6 bases. Germline V lookup: CDR1 MNHEY, CDR2 SVGAGI. Trimming pared 7 bases from V and 4 bases from J, leaving 13 bases between. The CDR3 consists of 14 residues. In DNA, the CDR3 is TGTGCCAGCAAGTGGGGGCCAGGCACCGGGGAGCTGTTTTTT. The encoded protein is CASKWGPGTGELFF.

This rearrangement joins TRBV2 to TRBJ2-5, with D perhaps TRBD1 (6 bases). Per germline, CDR1 SNHLY and CDR2 FYNNEI. V gave up 8 bases and J gave up 5 bases, with 27 bases separating them. The CDR3 is 17 amino acids. DNA for the CDR3: TGTGCCAGCGCTATACCGACAGGCTCGGCACGGAGGGAGACCCAGTACTTC. Protein: CASAIPTGSARRETQYF.

This sequence joins TRBV7-3 and TRBJ2-7; tentative D call: TRBD2 (6 bases). Germline V gene sequence: CDR1 SGHTA, CDR2 FQGTGA. Trimming cost V 1 base and J 4 bases, with 17 bases left between them. The CDR3 runs 16 residues. CDR3 region: CASSLIGGQEIYEQYF. The CDR3 DNA is TGTGCCAGCAGCTTAATAGGAGGGCAGGAGATATACGAGCAGTACTTC. Complete variable domain (other parts from reference TRBV7-3 and TRBJ2-7): GAGVSQTPSNKVTEKGKYVELRCDPISGHTALYWYRQSLGQGPEFLIYFQGTGAADDSGLPNDRFFAVRPEGSVSTLKIQRTERGDSAVYLCASSLIGGQEIYEQYFGPGTRLTVT.

This chain connects TRBV7-9 to TRBJ1-2; tentatively, D is TRBD1 (5 bases). V was pared by 5 bases and J by 6 bases, with 10 bases between. The CDR3 covers 12 residues. Germline V gene lookup returns CDR1 SEHNR and CDR2 FQNEAQ (reference sequence). CDR3 loop: CASSGQGNGYTF. The CDR3 coding sequence is TGTGCCAGCAGCGGGCAGGGTAATGGCTACACCTTC.

The chain couples TRBV11-2 to TRBJ1-2, with TRBD1 matching over 10 bases. CDR1 is SGHAT, CDR2 FQNNGV, per germline. The CDR3 sequence is 15 residues long. The V segment lost 3 bases and the J segment 7 bases; nucleotides outside the gene matches: 8. CDR3 bases: TGTGCCAGCAGCTTCGGACAGGGGGGAGGCGGTGGCTACACCTTC. Encoded protein: CASSFGQGGGGGYTF.

J is TRBJ2-7 and V is TRBV28; 10 nucleotides align to TRBD2. The germline CDR1 and CDR2 sequences are MDHEN and SYDVKM. V shed 3 bases, J shed 3 bases, and the junction held 5 bases outside the gene matches. CDR3 length: 15 residues. CDR3 nucleotide sequence: TGTGCCAGCAGTTTCGAGCGGGGGGGCATCTACGAGCAGTACTTC. Its protein product is CASSFERGGIYEQYF.

This chain uses TRBV28 with TRBJ1-2; tentative D call: TRBD1 (5 bases). Germline V CDR1 and CDR2: MDHEN, SYDVKM. Trimming left V 3 bases short and J 4 bases short, with 15 bases between. The CDR3 spans 15 residues. The CDR3: CASSFLATDIYGYTF. In DNA form, the CDR3 reads TGTGCCAGCAGTTTCCTCGCGACAGATATCTATGGCTACACCTTC.

This clone was seen a few times. CDR3 sequence (DNA): TGTGCCAGCAGCTCTCCCCCGGGACAGCAACACCAAGAGACCCAGTACTTC. It is translated as CASSSPPGQQHQETQYF. The genes are TRBV28 and TRBJ2-5; 7 bases line up with TRBD1. Looked up from germline, CDR1 is MDHEN and CDR2 is SYDVKM. The CDR3 length is 17 residues. With V trimmed by 6 bases and J by 0 bases, 13 bases remained unmatched.

This clone has more than one count but fewer than ten. The V call is TRBV11-1, the J call TRBJ2-7, with D perhaps TRBD1 (6 bases). Per the germline V gene, CDR1 is SGHAT and CDR2 is FQDESV (reference sequence). CDR3 length equals 13 residues. The V gene lost 5 bases and the J gene lost 3 bases, with 11 bases spanning the gap. The CDR3 nucleotides read TGTGCCAGCAGCGAGGACAGAGGCTACGAGCAGTACTTC. Translating gives CASSEDRGYEQYF.

The J gene is TRBJ2-3, the V gene TRBV7-9; 11 positions agree with TRBD2. From germline, CDR1 is SEHNR and CDR2 FQNEAQ (reference sequence). V dropped 5 bases and J dropped 3; count of bases not matched to a gene: 4. The CDR3 is 15 residues long. The CDR3 spells CASSETSGETDTQYF. The CDR3 DNA reads TGTGCCAGCAGCGAGACTAGCGGGGAAACAGATACGCAGTATTTT.

This clone has only one observation. V and J are TRBV2 and TRBJ2-5, with 9 bases lining up with TRBD2. The germline V gene has CDR1 SNHLY and CDR2 FYNNEI. This CDR3 region has 14 residues. J lost 5 bases, V lost 7 bases, and 8 bases had no gene match. The DNA for the CDR3 is TGTGCCAGCAATGCGGGGGGGCCTATGGAGACCCAGTACTTC. It codes for CASNAGGPMETQYF.

The chain carries TRBV13 and TRBJ2-1; D is unclear. Trimming took 5 bases from V and 7 from J, leaving 18 bases between them. The germline V gene has CDR1 PRHDT and CDR2 FYEKMQ (reference sequence). The CDR3 is made up of 15 amino acids. The CDR3 region is CASSHLVGVGNEQFF. The DNA for the CDR3 is TGTGCCAGCAGCCACCTAGTAGGCGTCGGGAATGAGCAGTTCTTC.

The rearrangement uses TRBV2 and TRBJ2-1; TRBD1 matches 7 bases. Germline lookup yields CDR1 SNHLY and CDR2 FYNNEI. The CDR3 spans 12 residues. Losses at the gene ends were 6 bases for V and 10 bases for J; bases not matched to a gene: 6. The CDR3 DNA reads as TGTGCCAGCAGGGACAGGTCGTTAGAGCAGTTCTTC. It codes for CASRDRSLEQFF. Supplemented by reference TRBV2 and TRBJ2-1, the full variable domain reads EPEVTQTPSHQVTQMGQEVILRCVPISNHLYFYWYRQILGQKVEFLVSFYNNEISEKSEIFDDQFSVERPDGSNFTLKIRSTKLEDSAMYFCASRDRSLEQFFGPGTRLTVL.

This chain links TRBV9 with TRBJ2-3; 7 nucleotides agree with TRBD2. J was trimmed by 3 bases and V by 3 bases; bases with no gene match: 4. The CDR3 has 14 amino acids. Germline CDR1 and CDR2: SGDLS and YYNGEE. The CDR3 DNA reads TGTGCCAGCAGCGGGGGGGGGAGTACAGATACGCAGTATTTT. This gives the protein CASSGGGSTDTQYF.

Comments on this clone: The sample carries other DNA sequences with the same CDR3. The CDR3 here is CASSQEVGGNTEAFF. The CDR3 DNA reads as TGTGCCAGCAGCCAAGAAGTCGGCGGGAACACTGAAGCTTTCTTT. The chain combines TRBV4-2 with TRBJ1-1; D is unclear. V was pared by 0 bases and J by 1 base, with 9 bases between. Germline-derived CDR1 and CDR2 are LGHNA and YNFKEQ. The CDR3 is 15 amino acids.

The chain joins TRBV12-5 to TRBJ2-7, with D possibly TRBD2 on 5 matching bases. In germline, CDR1 is LGHNT, CDR2 FRNRAP. V was shortened by 0 bases and J by 5 bases, with 17 bases between the two germline ends. The CDR3 has 16 residues. This CDR3 reads CASGLVRGISPDEQYF. For the CDR3, the DNA is TGTGCTAGTGGTTTGGTACGAGGGATTTCCCCGGACGAGCAGTACTTC.